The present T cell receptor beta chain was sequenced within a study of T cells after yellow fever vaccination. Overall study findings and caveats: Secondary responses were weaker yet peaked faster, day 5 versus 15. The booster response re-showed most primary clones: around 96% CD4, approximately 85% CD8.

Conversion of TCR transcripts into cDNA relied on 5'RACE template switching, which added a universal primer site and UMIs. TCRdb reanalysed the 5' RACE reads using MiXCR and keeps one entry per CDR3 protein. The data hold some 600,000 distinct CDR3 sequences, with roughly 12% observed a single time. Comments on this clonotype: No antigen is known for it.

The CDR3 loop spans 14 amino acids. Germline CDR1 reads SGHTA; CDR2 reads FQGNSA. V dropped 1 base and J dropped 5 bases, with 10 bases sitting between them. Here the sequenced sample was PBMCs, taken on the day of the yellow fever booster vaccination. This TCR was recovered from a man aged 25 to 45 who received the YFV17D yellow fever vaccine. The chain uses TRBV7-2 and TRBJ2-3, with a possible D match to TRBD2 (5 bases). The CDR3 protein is CASSLVRAGDTQYF. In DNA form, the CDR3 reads TGTGCCAGCAGCTTAGTGAGGGCGGGAGATACGCAGTATTTT.